Listed below are T cell receptor beta chains from one sample, sequenced in a study of shared clonotypes between healthy human individuals. Repertoires were generated with immunoSEQ multiplex PCR, while TCRdb's copy carries only in-frame clones and drops some. The sample comprises about 2.4 million clones, 93% of which are singletons, and about 0.39% rests with the top ten. Specimen: naive CD4+ T cells from PBMCs. The receptors here all came from a man between 18 and 29 years old in good health. Some clones in this sample may be carry-over from other donors' samples. The CDR3 runs from the conserved cysteine through the conserved F or W. The order of the fields is clone size, D gene, V gene, J gene, CDR3 protein, CDR3 DNA. The D gene is left open where the match is weak. Some rows have no size entry. The others give once, few or many, or a class for an expanded clone.

abundance: NA
d_gene: NA
v_gene: TRBV7-8
j_gene: TRBJ1-3
CDR3aa: CASSSRSPSTIYF
CDR3nt: TGTGCCAGCAGCTCCAGGTCCCCGAGCACCATATATTTT

abundance: once
d_gene: TRBD1
v_gene: TRBV5-4
j_gene: TRBJ2-7
CDR3aa: CASSSGTGVLYEQYF
CDR3nt: TGTGCCAGCAGCTCCGGGACAGGGGTTCTCTACGAGCAGTACTTC

abundance: NA
d_gene: TRBD2
v_gene: TRBV5-1
j_gene: TRBJ2-3
CDR3aa: CASSLPLAGGSTDTQYF
CDR3nt: TGCGCCAGCAGCTTACCTCTAGCGGGAGGCAGCACAGATACGCAGTATTTT

abundance: NA
d_gene: TRBD1
v_gene: TRBV2
j_gene: TRBJ2-1
CDR3aa: CASSEDGTAYNEQFF
CDR3nt: TGTGCCAGCAGTGAGGACGGGACAGCCTACAATGAGCAGTTCTTC

abundance: once
d_gene: NA
v_gene: TRBV6-5
j_gene: TRBJ1-2
CDR3aa: CASSRGGNTNYGYTF
CDR3nt: TGTGCCAGCAGCCGTGGGGGTAACACCAACTATGGCTACACCTTC

abundance: NA
d_gene: TRBD2
v_gene: TRBV5-1
j_gene: TRBJ2-1
CDR3aa: CASRLAGGPYNEQFF
CDR3nt: TGCGCCAGCAGGTTAGCGGGAGGGCCCTACAATGAGCAGTTCTTC

abundance: NA
d_gene: NA
v_gene: TRBV19
j_gene: TRBJ1-2
CDR3aa: CASKPGFVANYGYTF
CDR3nt: TGTGCCAGTAAGCCAGGGTTTGTAGCTAACTATGGCTACACCTTC

abundance: once
d_gene: NA
v_gene: TRBV7-9
j_gene: TRBJ1-4
CDR3aa: CASGAGPNEKLFF
CDR3nt: TGTGCCAGCGGGGCCGGGCCTAATGAAAAACTGTTTTTT

abundance: NA
d_gene: NA
v_gene: TRBV18
j_gene: TRBJ1-2
CDR3aa: CASSNFTSYGYTF
CDR3nt: TGTGCCAGCTCAAACTTCACCTCCTATGGCTACACCTTC

abundance: NA
d_gene: TRBD1
v_gene: TRBV11-2
j_gene: TRBJ2-7
CDR3aa: CASSPDREAEQYF
CDR3nt: TGTGCCAGCAGCCCAGACAGGGAAGCCGAGCAGTACTTC

abundance: NA
d_gene: NA
v_gene: TRBV28
j_gene: TRBJ1-2
CDR3aa: CASSFGLLYGYTF
CDR3nt: TGTGCCAGCAGTTTTGGGTTACTCTATGGCTACACCTTC

abundance: NA
d_gene: TRBD2
v_gene: TRBV5-1
j_gene: TRBJ2-1
CDR3aa: CASRAGATYNEQFF
CDR3nt: TGCGCCAGCAGGGCGGGAGCCACATACAATGAGCAGTTCTTC

abundance: NA
d_gene: TRBD1
v_gene: TRBV5-1
j_gene: TRBJ2-3
CDR3aa: CASSRTGPSTDTQYF
CDR3nt: TGCGCCAGCAGTCGGACAGGGCCCAGCACAGATACGCAGTATTTT

abundance: NA
d_gene: NA
v_gene: TRBV18
j_gene: TRBJ1-1
CDR3aa: CASSPPAANTEAFF
CDR3nt: TGTGCCAGCTCACCACCAGCGGCGAACACTGAAGCTTTCTTT

abundance: NA
d_gene: NA
v_gene: TRBV6-1
j_gene: TRBJ1-5
CDR3aa: CASRLGSHQPQHF
CDR3nt: TGTGCCAGCAGGTTAGGGAGTCATCAGCCCCAGCATTTT

abundance: NA
d_gene: NA
v_gene: TRBV27
j_gene: TRBJ2-7
CDR3aa: CASRRGTESSYEQYF
CDR3nt: TGTGCCAGCAGGAGAGGGACCGAGAGCTCCTACGAGCAGTACTTC

abundance: NA
d_gene: NA
v_gene: TRBV28
j_gene: TRBJ1-5
CDR3aa: CASSSPLLPQHF
CDR3nt: TGTGCCAGCAGCTCCCCTCTGCTGCCCCAGCATTTT

abundance: NA
d_gene: TRBD1
v_gene: TRBV7-9
j_gene: TRBJ1-2
CDR3aa: CASSPLTGVTDYGYTF
CDR3nt: TGTGCCAGCAGCCCATTGACAGGGGTCACAGACTATGGCTACACCTTC

abundance: NA
d_gene: NA
v_gene: TRBV30
j_gene: TRBJ1-1
CDR3aa: CAWSVSRRGTEAFF
CDR3nt: TGTGCCTGGAGTGTGTCTCGACGGGGCACTGAAGCTTTCTTT

abundance: NA
d_gene: TRBD1
v_gene: TRBV6-1
j_gene: TRBJ1-1
CDR3aa: CASSLRGGETEAFF
CDR3nt: TGTGCCAGCAGTCTCAGGGGGGGGGAAACTGAAGCTTTCTTT

abundance: NA
d_gene: NA
v_gene: TRBV2
j_gene: TRBJ2-5
CDR3aa: CASSEDWQETQYF
CDR3nt: TGTGCCAGCAGTGAAGATTGGCAAGAGACCCAGTACTTC